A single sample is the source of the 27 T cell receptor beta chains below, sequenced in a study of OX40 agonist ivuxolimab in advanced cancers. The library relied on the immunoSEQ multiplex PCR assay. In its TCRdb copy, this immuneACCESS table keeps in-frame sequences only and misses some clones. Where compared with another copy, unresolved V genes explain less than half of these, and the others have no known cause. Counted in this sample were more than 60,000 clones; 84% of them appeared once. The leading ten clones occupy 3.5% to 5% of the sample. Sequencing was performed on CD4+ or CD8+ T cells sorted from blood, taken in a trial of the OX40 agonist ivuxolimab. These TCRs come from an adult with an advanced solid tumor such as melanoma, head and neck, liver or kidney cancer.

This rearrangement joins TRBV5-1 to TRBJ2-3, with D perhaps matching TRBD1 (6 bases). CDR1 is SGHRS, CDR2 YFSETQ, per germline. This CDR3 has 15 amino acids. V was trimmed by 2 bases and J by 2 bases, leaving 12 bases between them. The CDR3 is CASSFKQGSTDTQYF. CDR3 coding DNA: TGCGCCAGCAGCTTTAAACAGGGATCCACAGATACGCAGTATTTT.

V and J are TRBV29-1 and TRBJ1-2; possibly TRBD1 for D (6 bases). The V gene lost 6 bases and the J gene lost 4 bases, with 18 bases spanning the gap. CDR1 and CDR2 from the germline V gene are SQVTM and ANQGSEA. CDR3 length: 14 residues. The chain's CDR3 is CSVELGGPGYGYTF. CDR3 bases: TGCAGCGTCGAACTAGGGGGACCGGGCTATGGCTACACCTTC.

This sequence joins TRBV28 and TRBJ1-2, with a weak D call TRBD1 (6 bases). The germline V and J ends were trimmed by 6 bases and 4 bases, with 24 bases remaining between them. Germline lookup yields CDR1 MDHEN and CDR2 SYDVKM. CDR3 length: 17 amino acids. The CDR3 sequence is CASRELIGGRNSYGYTF. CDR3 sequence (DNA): TGTGCCAGCAGGGAGTTGATTGGGGGGCGTAATTCCTATGGCTACACCTTC.

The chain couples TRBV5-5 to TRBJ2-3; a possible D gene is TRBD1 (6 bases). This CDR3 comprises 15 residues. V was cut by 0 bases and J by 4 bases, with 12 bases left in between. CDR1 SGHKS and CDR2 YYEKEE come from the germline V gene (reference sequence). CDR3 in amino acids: CASSLGTAMADTQYF. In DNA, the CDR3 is TGTGCCAGCAGCTTGGGGACAGCAATGGCAGATACGCAGTATTTT.

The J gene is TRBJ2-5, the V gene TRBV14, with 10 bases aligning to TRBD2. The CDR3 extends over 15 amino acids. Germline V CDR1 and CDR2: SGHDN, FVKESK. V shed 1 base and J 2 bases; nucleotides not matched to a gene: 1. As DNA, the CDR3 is TGTGCCAGCAGCCAAGTTAGCGGGGGGCAAGAGACCCAGTACTTC. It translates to CASSQVSGGQETQYF.

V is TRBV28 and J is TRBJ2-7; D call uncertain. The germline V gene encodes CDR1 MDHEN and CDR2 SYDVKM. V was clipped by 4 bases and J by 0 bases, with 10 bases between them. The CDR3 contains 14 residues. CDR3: CASSSRVPSYEQYF. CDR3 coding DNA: TGTGCCAGCAGTTCACGGGTACCCTCCTACGAGCAGTACTTC.

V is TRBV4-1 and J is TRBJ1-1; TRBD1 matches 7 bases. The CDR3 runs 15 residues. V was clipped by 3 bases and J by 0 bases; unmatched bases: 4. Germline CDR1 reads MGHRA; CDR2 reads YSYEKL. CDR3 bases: TGCGCCAGCAGCCAGGGACAGACCTTGAACACTGAAGCTTTCTTT. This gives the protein CASSQGQTLNTEAFF.

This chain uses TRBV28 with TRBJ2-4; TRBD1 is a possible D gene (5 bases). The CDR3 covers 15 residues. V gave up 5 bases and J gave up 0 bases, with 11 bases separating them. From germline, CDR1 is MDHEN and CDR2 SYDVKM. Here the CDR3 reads CASSTTGLAKNIQYF. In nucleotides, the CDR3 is TGTGCCAGCAGTACTACAGGATTAGCCAAAAACATTCAGTACTTC.

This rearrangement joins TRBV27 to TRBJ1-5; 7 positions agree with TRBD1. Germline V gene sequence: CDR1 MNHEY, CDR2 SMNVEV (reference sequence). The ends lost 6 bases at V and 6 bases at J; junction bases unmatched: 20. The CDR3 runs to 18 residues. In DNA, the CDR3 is TGTGCCAGCAGCTCTGGGGGGAGGGGGCCCCGTTTGGGTCAGCCCCAGCATTTT. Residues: CASSSGGRGPRLGQPQHF.

The CDR3 reads CASSQNPGTSGYNEQFF. The CDR3 nucleotides read TGCGCCAGCAGCCAAAACCCAGGGACTAGCGGTTACAATGAGCAGTTCTTC. The chain has TRBV4-1 and TRBJ2-1; 11 bases map to TRBD2. The CDR3 sequence is 17 residues long. Per germline, CDR1 MGHRA and CDR2 YSYEKL. With V trimmed by 2 bases and J by 4 bases, 7 bases remained unmatched.

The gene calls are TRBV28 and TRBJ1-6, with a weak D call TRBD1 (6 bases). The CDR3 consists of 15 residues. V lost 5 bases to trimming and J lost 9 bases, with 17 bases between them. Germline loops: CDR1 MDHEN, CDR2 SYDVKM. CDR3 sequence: CASSQRGALGSPLHF. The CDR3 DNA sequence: TGTGCCAGCAGTCAAAGGGGGGCTTTAGGTTCACCCCTCCACTTT.

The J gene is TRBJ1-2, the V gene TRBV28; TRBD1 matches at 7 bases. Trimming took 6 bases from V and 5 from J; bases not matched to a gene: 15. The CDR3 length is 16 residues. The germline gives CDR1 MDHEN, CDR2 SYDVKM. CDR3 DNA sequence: TGTGCCAGCAGGGGACCGCCGGGGGACAGTGAGTATGGCTACACCTTC. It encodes CASRGPPGDSEYGYTF.

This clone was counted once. This chain's CDR3 is CASSPLSGGADTQYF. CDR3 bases: TGTGCCAGCTCACCACTCTCGGGGGGTGCAGATACGCAGTATTTT. V gene TRBV18 combines with J gene TRBJ2-3; 7 bases align to TRBD2. CDR3 length: 15 residues. Germline values: CDR1 KGHSH, CDR2 LQKENI. V trimming: 1 base; J trimming: 4 bases; junction bases outside the gene matches: 5.

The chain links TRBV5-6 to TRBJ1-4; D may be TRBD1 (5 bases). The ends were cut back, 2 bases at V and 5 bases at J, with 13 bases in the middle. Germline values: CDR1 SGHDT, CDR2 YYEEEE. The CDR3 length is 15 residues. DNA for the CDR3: TGTGCCAGCAGCTTATTTTGGGGGGGAAATGAAAAACTGTTTTTT. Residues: CASSLFWGGNEKLFF.

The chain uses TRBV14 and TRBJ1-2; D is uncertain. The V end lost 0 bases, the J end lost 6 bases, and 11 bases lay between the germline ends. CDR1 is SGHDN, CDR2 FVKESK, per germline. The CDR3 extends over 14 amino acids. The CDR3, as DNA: TGTGCCAGCAGCCAAGATGGGAACAGTCATGGCTACACCTTC. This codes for CASSQDGNSHGYTF.

The CDR3 sequence: CASSPHTSSGANVLTF. CDR3 sequence (DNA): TGTGCCAGCAGTCCCCATACCTCCTCTGGGGCCAACGTCCTGACTTTC. The rearrangement joins TRBV28 to TRBJ2-6; D gene ambiguous. Trimming took 5 bases from V and 0 from J, leaving 11 bases between them. Per the germline V gene, CDR1 is MDHEN and CDR2 is SYDVKM. This CDR3 is built from 16 residues.

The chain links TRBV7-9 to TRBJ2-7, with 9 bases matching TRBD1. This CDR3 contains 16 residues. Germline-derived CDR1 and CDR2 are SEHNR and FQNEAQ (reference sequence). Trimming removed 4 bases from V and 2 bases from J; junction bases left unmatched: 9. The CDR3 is CASSSYTGGVPYEQYF. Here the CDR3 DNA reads TGTGCCAGCAGCTCCTACACAGGGGGCGTCCCCTACGAGCAGTACTTC.

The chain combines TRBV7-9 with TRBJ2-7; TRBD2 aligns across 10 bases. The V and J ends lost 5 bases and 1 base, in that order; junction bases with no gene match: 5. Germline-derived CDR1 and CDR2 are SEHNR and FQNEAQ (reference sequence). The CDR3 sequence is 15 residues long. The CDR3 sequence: CASSRPGLASYEQYF. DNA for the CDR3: TGTGCCAGCAGCCGACCGGGACTAGCGTCCTACGAGCAGTACTTC. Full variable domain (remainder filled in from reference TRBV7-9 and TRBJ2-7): DTGVSQNPRHKITKRGQNVTFRCDPISEHNRLYWYRQTLGQGPEFLTYFQNEAQLEKSRLLSDRFSAERPKGSFSTLEIQRTEQGDSAMYLCASSRPGLASYEQYFGPGTRLTVT.

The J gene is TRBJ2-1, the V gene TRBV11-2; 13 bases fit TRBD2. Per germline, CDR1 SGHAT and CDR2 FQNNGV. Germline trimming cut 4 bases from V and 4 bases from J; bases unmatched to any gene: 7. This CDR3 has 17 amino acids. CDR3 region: CASSSGLAGAVYNEQFF. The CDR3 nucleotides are TGTGCCAGCAGCTCCGGACTAGCGGGGGCCGTTTACAATGAGCAGTTCTTC.

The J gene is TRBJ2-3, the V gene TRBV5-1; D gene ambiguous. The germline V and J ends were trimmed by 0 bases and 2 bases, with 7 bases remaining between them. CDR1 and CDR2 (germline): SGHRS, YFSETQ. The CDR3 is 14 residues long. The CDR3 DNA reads TGCGCCAGCAGCTTGGGGCAAAACACAGATACGCAGTATTTT. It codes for CASSLGQNTDTQYF.

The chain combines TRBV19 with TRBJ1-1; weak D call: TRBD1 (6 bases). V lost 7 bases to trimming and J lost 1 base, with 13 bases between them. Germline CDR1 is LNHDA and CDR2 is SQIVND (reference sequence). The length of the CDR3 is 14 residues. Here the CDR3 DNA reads TGTGCCAGTAAGGGGGGAGGGCGGAACACTGAAGCTTTCTTT. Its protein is CASKGGGRNTEAFF.

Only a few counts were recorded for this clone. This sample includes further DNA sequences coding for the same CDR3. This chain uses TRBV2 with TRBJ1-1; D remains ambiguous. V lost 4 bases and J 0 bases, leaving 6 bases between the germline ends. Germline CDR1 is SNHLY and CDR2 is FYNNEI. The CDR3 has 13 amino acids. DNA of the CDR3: TGTGCCAGCAGTGTCGGGGTGAACACTGAAGCTTTCTTT. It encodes CASSVGVNTEAFF.

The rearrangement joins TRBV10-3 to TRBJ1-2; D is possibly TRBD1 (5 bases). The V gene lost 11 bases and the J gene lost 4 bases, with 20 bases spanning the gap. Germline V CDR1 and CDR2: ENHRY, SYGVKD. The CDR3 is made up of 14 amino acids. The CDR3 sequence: CAASPREEVYGYTF. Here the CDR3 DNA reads TGTGCCGCAAGTCCCAGGGAGGAGGTCTATGGCTACACCTTC.

The chain's CDR3 is CSAETGYEQYF. DNA of the CDR3: TGCAGTGCTGAAACGGGTTACGAGCAGTACTTC. The chain links TRBV20-1 to TRBJ2-7; D remains unclear. V shed 5 bases and J shed 4 bases, with 9 bases lying between them. There are 11 residues in the CDR3. CDR1 and CDR2 (germline): DFQATT, SNEGSKA (reference sequence).

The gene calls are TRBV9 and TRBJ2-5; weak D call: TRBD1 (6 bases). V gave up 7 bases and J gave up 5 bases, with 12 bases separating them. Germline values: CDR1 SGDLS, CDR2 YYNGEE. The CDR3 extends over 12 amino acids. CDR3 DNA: TGTGCCAGCGGGGGCGCGAAGGAGACCCAGTACTTC. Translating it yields CASGGAKETQYF.

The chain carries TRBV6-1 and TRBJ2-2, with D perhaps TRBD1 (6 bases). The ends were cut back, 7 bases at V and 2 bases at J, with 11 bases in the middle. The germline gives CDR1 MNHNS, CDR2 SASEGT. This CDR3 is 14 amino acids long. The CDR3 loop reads CASKRQANTGELFF. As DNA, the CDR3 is TGTGCCAGCAAGAGACAGGCTAACACCGGGGAGCTGTTTTTT.

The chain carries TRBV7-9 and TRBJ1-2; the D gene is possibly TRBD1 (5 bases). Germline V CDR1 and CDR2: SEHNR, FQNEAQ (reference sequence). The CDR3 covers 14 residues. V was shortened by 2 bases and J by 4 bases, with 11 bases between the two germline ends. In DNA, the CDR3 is TGTGCCAGCAGCTTATGGGGGTTTGCCTATGGCTACACCTTC. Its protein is CASSLWGFAYGYTF.